Described below is a single TCR beta chain sequence and its context. Its matching antigen is unknown. These data originate in a study of T cell responses to AZD1222 COVID-19 vaccine. Points from the study as a whole: A rise in Spike-specific TCR breadth and depth followed two AZD1222 doses. The donor cohort was predominantly white British with a female majority, and clonal diversity may have been underestimated.

The table came from immunoSEQ multiplex PCR; TCRdb's copy has only in-frame clones and leaves some out. Among over 85,000 clones listed, roughly 86% were seen once. This CDR3 comprises 14 residues. Germline CDR1 and CDR2: SGHTA and FQGNSA. Trimming removed 6 bases from V and 4 bases from J; junction bases left unmatched: 6. Sequencing was performed on peripheral blood, taken 28 days after the second AZD1222 dose. This sequence joins TRBV7-2 and TRBJ1-2; the match to TRBD1 covers 9 bases. This clonotype was obtained from an adult who received the AZD1222 COVID-19 vaccine. The DNA for the CDR3 is TGTGCCAGCAGTCCACAGGGGGCGGGCTATGGCTACACCTTC. Translation: CASSPQGAGYGYTF.